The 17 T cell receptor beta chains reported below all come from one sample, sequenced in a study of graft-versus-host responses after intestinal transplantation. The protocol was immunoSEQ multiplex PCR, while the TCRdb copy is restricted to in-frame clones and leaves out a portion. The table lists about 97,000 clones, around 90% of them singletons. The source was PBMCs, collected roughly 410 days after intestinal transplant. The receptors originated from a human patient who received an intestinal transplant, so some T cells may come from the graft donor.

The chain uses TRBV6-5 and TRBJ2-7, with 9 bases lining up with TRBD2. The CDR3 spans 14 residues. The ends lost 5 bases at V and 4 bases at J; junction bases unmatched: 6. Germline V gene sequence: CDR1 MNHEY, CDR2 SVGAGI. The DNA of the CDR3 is TGTGCCAGCAGTGGGCTAGCGGGGAGGTACGAGCAGTACTTC. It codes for CASSGLAGRYEQYF.

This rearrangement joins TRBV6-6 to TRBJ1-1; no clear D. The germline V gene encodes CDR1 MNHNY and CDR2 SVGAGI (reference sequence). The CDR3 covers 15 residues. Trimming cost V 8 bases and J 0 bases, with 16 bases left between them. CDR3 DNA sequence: TGTGCCAGCGGCCGGGCCAGCCCCATGAACACTGAAGCTTTCTTT. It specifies CASGRASPMNTEAFF.

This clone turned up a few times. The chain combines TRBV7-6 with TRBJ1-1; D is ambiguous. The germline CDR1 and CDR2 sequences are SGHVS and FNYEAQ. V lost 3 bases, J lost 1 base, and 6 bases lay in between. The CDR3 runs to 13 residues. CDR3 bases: TGTGCCAGCAGCTTGGGAGCGAACACTGAAGCTTTCTTT. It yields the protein CASSLGANTEAFF. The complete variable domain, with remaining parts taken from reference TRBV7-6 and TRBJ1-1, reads GAGVSQSPRYKVTKRGQDVALRCDPISGHVSLYWYRQALGQGPEFLTYFNYEAQQDKSGLPNDRFSAERPEGSISTLTIQRTEQRDSAMYRCASSLGANTEAFFGQGTRLTVV.

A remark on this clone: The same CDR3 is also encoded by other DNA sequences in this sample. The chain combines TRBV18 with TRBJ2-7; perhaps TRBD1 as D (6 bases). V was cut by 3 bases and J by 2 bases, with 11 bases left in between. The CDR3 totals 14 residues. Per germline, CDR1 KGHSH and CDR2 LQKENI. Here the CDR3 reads CASSPPGTPYEQYF. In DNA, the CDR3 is TGTGCCAGCTCACCCCCCGGGACACCCTACGAGCAGTACTTC.

The CDR3 spells CASSYRRGGTDTQYF. CDR3 nucleotide sequence: TGTGCCAGCAGTTACCGGAGGGGTGGGACAGATACGCAGTATTTT. The rearrangement joins TRBV6-5 to TRBJ2-3; maybe TRBD2 (6 bases). Trimming cost V 2 bases and J 3 bases, with 12 bases left between them. This CDR3 is 15 amino acids long. Germline values: CDR1 MNHEY, CDR2 SVGAGI.

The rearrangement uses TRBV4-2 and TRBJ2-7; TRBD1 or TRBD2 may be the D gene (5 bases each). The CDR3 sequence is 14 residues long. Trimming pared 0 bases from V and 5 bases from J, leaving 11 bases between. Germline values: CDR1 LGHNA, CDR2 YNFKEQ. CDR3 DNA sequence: TGTGCCAGCAGCCAAGATGGGGCGGGTGACGAGCAGTACTTC. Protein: CASSQDGAGDEQYF.

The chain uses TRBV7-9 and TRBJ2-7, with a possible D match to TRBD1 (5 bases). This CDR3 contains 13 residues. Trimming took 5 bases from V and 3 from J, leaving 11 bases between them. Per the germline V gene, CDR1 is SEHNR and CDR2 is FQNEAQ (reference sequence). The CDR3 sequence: CASSQGNDYEQYF. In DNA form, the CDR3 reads TGTGCCAGCAGCCAGGGAAATGACTACGAGCAGTACTTC.

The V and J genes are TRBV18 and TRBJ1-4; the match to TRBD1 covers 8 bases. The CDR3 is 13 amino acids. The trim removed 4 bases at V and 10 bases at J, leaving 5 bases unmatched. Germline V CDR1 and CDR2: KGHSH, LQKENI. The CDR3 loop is CASSRTGIGKLFF. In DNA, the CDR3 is TGTGCCAGCTCACGGACAGGGATTGGAAAACTGTTTTTT. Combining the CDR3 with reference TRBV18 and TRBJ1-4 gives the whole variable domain NAGVMQNPRHLVRRRGQEARLRCSPMKGHSHVYWYRQLPEEGLKFMVYLQKENIIDESGMPKERFSAEFPKEGPSILRIQQVVRGDSAAYFCASSRTGIGKLFFGSGTQLSVL.

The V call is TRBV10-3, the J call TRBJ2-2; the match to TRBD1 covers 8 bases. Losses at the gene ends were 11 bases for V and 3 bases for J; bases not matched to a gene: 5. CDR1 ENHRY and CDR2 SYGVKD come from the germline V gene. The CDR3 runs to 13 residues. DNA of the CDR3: TGTGCCGGACAGGGACACGACACCGGGGAGCTGTTTTTT. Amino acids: CAGQGHDTGELFF.

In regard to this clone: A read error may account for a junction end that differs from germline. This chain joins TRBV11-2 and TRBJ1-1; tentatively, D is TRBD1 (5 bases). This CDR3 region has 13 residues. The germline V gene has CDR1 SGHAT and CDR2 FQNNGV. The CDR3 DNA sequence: TGTGCCAGCAGCTTACGGGGGAACGCTGAAGCTTTCTTT. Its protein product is CASSLRGNAEAFF.

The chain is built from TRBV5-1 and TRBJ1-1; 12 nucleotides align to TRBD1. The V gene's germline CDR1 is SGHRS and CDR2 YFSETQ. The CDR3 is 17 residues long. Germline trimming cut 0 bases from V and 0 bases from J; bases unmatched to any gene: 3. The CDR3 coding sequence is TGCGCCAGCAGCTTGGTGGGGACAGGGGGCGTGAACACTGAAGCTTTCTTT. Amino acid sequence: CASSLVGTGGVNTEAFF.

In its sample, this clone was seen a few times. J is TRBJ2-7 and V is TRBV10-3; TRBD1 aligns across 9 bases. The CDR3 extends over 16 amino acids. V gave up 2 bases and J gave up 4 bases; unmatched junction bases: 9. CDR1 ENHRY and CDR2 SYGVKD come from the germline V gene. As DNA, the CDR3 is TGTGCCATCAGTGAGGGTGGGACAGGGAGGAGGTACGAGCAGTACTTC. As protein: CAISEGGTGRRYEQYF.

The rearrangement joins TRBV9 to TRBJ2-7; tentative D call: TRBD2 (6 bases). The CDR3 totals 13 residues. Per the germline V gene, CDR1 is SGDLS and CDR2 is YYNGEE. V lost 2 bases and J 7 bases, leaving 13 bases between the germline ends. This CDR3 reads CASSVGDLGEQYF. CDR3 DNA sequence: TGTGCCAGCAGCGTCGGGGACTTGGGGGAGCAGTACTTC. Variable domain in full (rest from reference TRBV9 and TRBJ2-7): DSGVTQTPKHLITATGQRVTLRCSPRSGDLSVYWYQQSLDQGLQFLIQYYNGEERAKGNILERFSAQQFPDLHSELNLSSLELGDSALYFCASSVGDLGEQYFGPGTRLTVT.

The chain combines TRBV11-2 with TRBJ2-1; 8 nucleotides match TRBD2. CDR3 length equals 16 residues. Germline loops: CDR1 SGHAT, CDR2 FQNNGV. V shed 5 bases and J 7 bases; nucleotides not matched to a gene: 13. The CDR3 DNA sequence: TGTGCCAGCAGCCCGGGGGGGAGCATCGTTGGGAATGAGCAGTTCTTC. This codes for CASSPGGSIVGNEQFF.

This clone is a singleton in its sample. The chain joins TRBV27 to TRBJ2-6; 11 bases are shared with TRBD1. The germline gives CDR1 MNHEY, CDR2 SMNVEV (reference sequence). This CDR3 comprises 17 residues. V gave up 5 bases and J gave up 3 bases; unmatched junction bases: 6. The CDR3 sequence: CASSLRTGGSGANVLTF. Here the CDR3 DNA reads TGTGCCAGCAGTCTGAGGACAGGGGGCAGTGGGGCCAACGTCCTGACTTTC.

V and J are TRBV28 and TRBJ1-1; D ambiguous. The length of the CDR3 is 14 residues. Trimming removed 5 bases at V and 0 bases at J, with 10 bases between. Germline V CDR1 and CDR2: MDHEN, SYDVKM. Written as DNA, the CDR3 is TGTGCCAGCAGTCCGACGGGGATGAACACTGAAGCTTTCTTT. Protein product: CASSPTGMNTEAFF.

The CDR3 here is CASSYPVISNQPQHF. The CDR3 bases are TGTGCCAGCAGCTACCCGGTTATTAGCAATCAGCCCCAGCATTTT. J is TRBJ1-5 and V is TRBV12-1. TRBV12-1 is classified as a pseudogene. The CDR3 is 15 residues long.